This T cell receptor beta chain originates from a study of blood T cell repertoires in COVID-19. Study overall: Acute and convalescent COVID-19 samples came from the United States, Italy and Spain.

The CDR3 extends over 14 amino acids. The V and J ends lost 7 bases and 11 bases respectively, with 18 bases between them. CDR1 is SGHNT and CDR2 is YENEEA in the germline V gene. As processed by the authors: Amplification with reference gene primers provided the estimates of nucleated cell counts. Profiled with immunoSEQ multiplex PCR; TCRdb holds only in-frame clones, not every one. The V and J calls and clone size were taken over from that table, and D and trimming were inferred from the DNA. The table lists 250,000 or so clones, about 89% of them singletons. Participants reported their clinical history, and cohort assignment relied on those reports. Two negative PCRs, clearance, or symptom resolution characterized the recovered Cohort 3 donors.

This sequence originates from a woman younger than 35 who had recovered from COVID-19. This chain uses TRBV11-3 with TRBJ1-6, with D tentatively TRBD1 (5 bases). The sample was PBMCs or T cells enriched from blood (not recorded which). CDR3 region: CASTKGVQGPPLHF. The CDR3 coding sequence is TGTGCCAGCACCAAAGGGGTCCAGGGCCCACCCCTCCACTTT.